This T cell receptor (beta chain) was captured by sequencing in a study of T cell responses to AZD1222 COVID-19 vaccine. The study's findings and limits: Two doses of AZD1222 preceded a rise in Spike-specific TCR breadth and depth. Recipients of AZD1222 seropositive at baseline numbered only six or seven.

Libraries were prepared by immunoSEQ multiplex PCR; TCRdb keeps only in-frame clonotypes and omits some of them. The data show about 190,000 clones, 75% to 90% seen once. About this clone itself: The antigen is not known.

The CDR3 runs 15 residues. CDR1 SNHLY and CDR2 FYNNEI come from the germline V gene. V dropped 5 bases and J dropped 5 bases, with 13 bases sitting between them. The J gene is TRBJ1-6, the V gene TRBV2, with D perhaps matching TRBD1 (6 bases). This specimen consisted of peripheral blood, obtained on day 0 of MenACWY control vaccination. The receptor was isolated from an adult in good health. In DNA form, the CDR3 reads TGTGCCAGCAGTCGGGCGGACAGCCATAATTCACCCCTCCACTTT. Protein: CASSRADSHNSPLHF.